The next 10 T cell receptor beta chains were all read from a single sample in a study of blood T cell repertoires in COVID-19. The method was immunoSEQ multiplex PCR; TCRdb's version includes in-frame clones alone and lacks a portion of them. Among fewer than 50,000 clones listed, roughly 82% were seen once. The sample comprised peripheral blood. These receptors all stem from a human donor in a cohort sampled during active COVID-19.

The chain is built from TRBV2 and TRBJ2-3; D may be TRBD1 (6 bases). The V gene's germline CDR1 is SNHLY and CDR2 FYNNEI. V was cut by 5 bases and J by 8 bases, with 14 bases left in between. The CDR3 totals 13 residues. Written as DNA, the CDR3 is TGTGCCAGCAGTAATACAGGGATAGGTACGCAGTATTTT. Residues: CASSNTGIGTQYF.

V and J are TRBV7-9 and TRBJ1-1, with D uncertain. The ends were cut back, 3 bases at V and 5 bases at J, with 10 bases in the middle. The CDR3 has 13 amino acids. CDR1 and CDR2 from the germline V gene are SEHNR and FQNEAQ (reference sequence). In DNA form, the CDR3 reads TGTGCCAGCAGCTTCCCGGGAGTTACTGAAGCTTTCTTT. This translates into CASSFPGVTEAFF.

In this sample, this clone turned up a few times. This chain connects TRBV30 to TRBJ1-4; 10 bases line up with TRBD1. With 3 bases clipped from V and 11 bases from J, the junction kept 12 bases outside the gene matches. This CDR3 is built from 15 residues. Per the germline V gene, CDR1 is GTSNPN and CDR2 is SVGIG (reference sequence). CDR3: CAWSQYSGQGKKLFF. The CDR3 DNA reads as TGTGCCTGGAGCCAGTACTCGGGACAGGGGAAGAAACTGTTTTTT. Filled out from reference TRBV30 and TRBJ1-4, the complete variable domain reads SQTIHQWPATLVQPVGSPLSLECTVEGTSNPNLYWYRQAAGRGLQLLFYSVGIGQISSEVPQNLSASRPQDRQFILSSKKLLLSDSGFYLCAWSQYSGQGKKLFFGSGTQLSVL.

This chain uses TRBV27 with TRBJ1-6, with D possibly TRBD1 on 6 matching bases. CDR1 and CDR2 (germline): MNHEY, SMNVEV (reference sequence). The CDR3 is 14 amino acids. Trimming cost V 3 bases and J 8 bases, with 11 bases left between them. The CDR3 region has the DNA TGTGCCAGCAGTTTTGGGGGGGCAGATTCACCCCTCCACTTT. The encoded protein is CASSFGGADSPLHF.

V and J are TRBV5-1 and TRBJ1-2; 8 nucleotides align to TRBD1. The V gene end was trimmed by 5 bases and the J gene end by 6 bases; junction bases not matched to a gene: 15. The CDR3 loop spans 16 amino acids. Germline CDR1 SGHRS, CDR2 YFSETQ. The CDR3 reads CASSNRAGGPEDGYTF. The CDR3 DNA is TGCGCCAGCAGTAACAGGGCAGGGGGCCCAGAGGATGGCTACACCTTC. The full variable domain, rest sourced from reference TRBV5-1 and TRBJ1-2, is KAGVTQTPRYLIKTRGQQVTLSCSPISGHRSVSWYQQTPGQGLQFLFEYFSETQRNKGNFPGRFSGRQFSNSRSEMNVSTLELGDSALYLCASSNRAGGPEDGYTFGSGTRLTVV.

This chain links TRBV2 with TRBJ2-7, with D tentatively TRBD2 (6 bases). Per the germline V gene, CDR1 is SNHLY and CDR2 is FYNNEI. Trimming took 5 bases from V and 5 from J, leaving 16 bases between them. The CDR3 has 14 residues. CDR3 nucleotides: TGTGCCAGCAGTTTCCGGGACTCTACCCACGAGCAGTACTTC. Its protein is CASSFRDSTHEQYF. The whole variable domain, remainder taken from reference TRBV2 and TRBJ2-7, is EPEVTQTPSHQVTQMGQEVILRCVPISNHLYFYWYRQILGQKVEFLVSFYNNEISEKSEIFDDQFSVERPDGSNFTLKIRSTKLEDSAMYFCASSFRDSTHEQYFGPGTRLTVT.

This clone was detected only a few times. The chain is built from TRBV29-1 and TRBJ1-4; 9 bases map to TRBD1. This CDR3 has 15 amino acids. Germline CDR1 and CDR2: SQVTM and ANQGSEA. Trimming cost V 4 bases and J 7 bases; bases outside gene matches: 10. The CDR3, as DNA: TGCAGCGTTGCTCTTGGAGACAGGGGGGGTGAAAAACTGTTTTTT. It translates to CSVALGDRGGEKLFF.

V is TRBV5-1 and J is TRBJ1-5, with 8 bases matching TRBD1. The junction had 6 bases not matched to a gene; V was cut back by 5 bases and J by 2 bases. The CDR3 runs to 15 residues. Germline CDR1 SGHRS, CDR2 YFSETQ. The CDR3 DNA reads as TGCGCCAGCAGGCCCGGGACAGGAGGCAATCAGCCCCAGCATTTT. Protein: CASRPGTGGNQPQHF.

Details on this clone: The same CDR3 also results from other DNA sequences found in this sample. The chain employs TRBV19 and TRBJ2-2, with TRBD2 matching 9 bases. Germline V gene data show CDR1 as LNHDA and CDR2 as SQIVND (reference sequence). This CDR3 region has 14 residues. The V segment lost 1 base and the J segment 6 bases; nucleotides outside the gene matches: 0. CDR3 nucleotide sequence: TGTGCCAGTAGTATAGGCGGGAGGGCCGGGGAGCTGTTTTTT. Encoded protein: CASSIGGRAGELFF.

The chain couples TRBV3-1 (or the pseudogene TRBV3-2) to TRBJ2-3; 11 nucleotides align to TRBD2. The CDR3 has 17 amino acids. The trim removed 2 bases at V and 2 bases at J, leaving 6 bases unmatched. Germline V gives CDR1 LGHDT, CDR2 YNNKEL (reference sequence). The CDR3 bases are TGTGCCAGCAGCCAAAGACTAGCGGGGCCGTTCACAGATACGCAGTATTTT. Its translation is CASSQRLAGPFTDTQYF.